The 3 T cell receptor beta chains below all came from one sample that was sequenced in a study of radiotherapy plus CTLA-4 blockade in lung cancer. The protocol was immunoSEQ multiplex PCR, while the TCRdb copy is restricted to in-frame clones and leaves out a portion. The repertoire consists of tens of thousands of clones, with 77% occurring once and the leading ten covering about 2.2%. The specimen comprised peripheral blood, sampled from a patient treated with radiotherapy plus ipilimumab. Source of these receptors: a human donor with non-small cell lung cancer whose response to radiotherapy plus ipilimumab could not be evaluated.

This rearrangement joins TRBV7-8 to TRBJ1-2; 7 bases are shared with TRBD1. Germline V gene sequence: CDR1 SGHVS, CDR2 FQNEAQ. This CDR3 is 13 amino acids long. The trim removed 3 bases at V and 4 bases at J, leaving 2 bases unmatched. The CDR3 DNA sequence: TGTGCCAGCAGCTTGACAGGGTCCTATGGCTACACCTTC. As protein: CASSLTGSYGYTF.

The genes are TRBV6-5 and TRBJ1-1; D not resolved. This CDR3 is 11 amino acids long. V was pared by 9 bases and J by 1 base, with 6 bases between. Looked up from germline, CDR1 is MNHEY and CDR2 is SVGAGI. For the CDR3, the DNA is TGTGCCAGTCGGGGGAACACTGAAGCTTTCTTT. Its protein product is CASRGNTEAFF.

The chain couples TRBV4-2 to TRBJ2-7, with 11 bases fitting TRBD2. Germline assignment: CDR1 LGHNA and CDR2 YNFKEQ. V lost 4 bases, J lost 2 bases, and 7 bases stayed unmatched. There are 16 residues in the CDR3. The CDR3 coding sequence is TGTGCCAGCAGCCCCCCCGGGACTAGCGGCACCTACGAGCAGTACTTC. Protein sequence: CASSPPGTSGTYEQYF.